This section outlines one T cell receptor (beta chain) sequence together with its context. Its antigen is as yet unknown. The CDR3 length is 16 residues. With 2 bases removed from V and 0 bases from J, the gap between germline ends came to 13 bases. Per the germline V gene, CDR1 is SGHVS and CDR2 is FQNEAQ. These data come from a study of T cell responses to AZD1222 COVID-19 vaccine. General observations from the study: It was only five to seven AZD1222 recipients who were seropositive at baseline. No repertoire was sampled before or during the peak T cell response, only after it. Donors were mostly white British, more females; clonal diversity possibly underestimated.

Only in-frame clones appear in the TCRdb table, and some are missing; sequencing was by immunoSEQ multiplex PCR. This table has about 97,000 clones, 87% appearing once. This receptor was taken from an adult who received the AZD1222 COVID-19 vaccine. The chain joins TRBV7-8 to TRBJ1-1, with D maybe TRBD1 (6 bases). The sequenced sample was peripheral blood, obtained 28 days after the second AZD1222 dose. In DNA form, the CDR3 reads TGTGCCAGCAGCTTATTGACAGGTTATATGAACACTGAAGCTTTCTTT. Translating it yields CASSLLTGYMNTEAFF.